Below are 26 T cell receptor beta chains sequenced from a single sample in a study of CD8+CD57+ T cells in acquired aplastic anemia. All sequencing subjects had displayed CD8+CD57+ cell expansion on flow cytometry. Genomic DNA, the template, was used for profiling of the TCR beta VDJ and CDR3. TCRdb passed the reads through MiXCR, listing each CDR3 protein once. The table includes about 250,000 distinct CDR3 sequences, approximately 45% detected once. Sequenced sample: sorted CD4+, CD8+, or CD8+CD57+ T cells (not recorded which) from PBMCs. These receptors all come from a human donor with aplastic anemia.

The J gene is TRBJ1-1, the V gene TRBV19, with D uncertain. V dropped 0 bases and J dropped 3 bases, with 11 bases sitting between them. Germline V CDR1 and CDR2: LNHDA, SQIVND (reference sequence). This CDR3 has 15 amino acids. For the CDR3, the DNA is TGTGCCAGTAGTATAGATCTGGTGGGATACACTGAAGCTTTCTTT. Its protein product is CASSIDLVGYTEAFF.

The J gene is TRBJ1-3, the V gene TRBV2; no definite D call. In germline, CDR1 is SNHLY, CDR2 FYNNEI. The CDR3 covers 15 residues. The ends were cut back, 6 bases at V and 0 bases at J, with 12 bases in the middle. The CDR3, as DNA: TGTGCCAGCAGGAGAGACACCTCCTCTGGAAACACCATATATTTT. Its protein product is CASRRDTSSGNTIYF.

V is TRBV5-6 and J is TRBJ1-1; D is undetermined. From germline, CDR1 is SGHDT and CDR2 YYEEEE. Deletions cut 1 base from V and 1 base from J, with 8 bases between. The CDR3 has 14 amino acids. DNA of the CDR3: TGTGCCAGCAGCTTGTCCCCGGAGAACACTGAAGCTTTCTTT. It is translated as CASSLSPENTEAFF.

As to this clonotype: A much bigger clone sits one base away, suggesting this may be a read error. The gene calls are TRBV29-1 and TRBJ1-1; D may be TRBD1 (5 bases). Germline V gene lookup returns CDR1 SQVTM and CDR2 ANQGSEA. This CDR3 is 12 amino acids long. CDR3 amino acids: CGGGGEGTEAFF. The CDR3 DNA follows: TGCGGGGGGGGGGGGGAGGGCACTGAAGCTTTCTTT.

This chain uses TRBV6-5 with TRBJ2-1, with TRBD2 matching 8 bases. The V segment lost 2 bases and the J segment 6 bases; nucleotides outside the gene matches: 6. The CDR3 sequence is 15 residues long. Germline lookup yields CDR1 MNHEY and CDR2 SVGAGI. The CDR3 reads CASSYAGGGTNEQFF. In DNA, the CDR3 is TGTGCCAGCAGTTACGCGGGCGGGGGGACCAATGAGCAGTTCTTC.

A note on this clonotype: With a much larger clone just one base away, this may be a read error. The J gene is TRBJ2-3, the V gene TRBV5-5; D unclear. Looked up from germline, CDR1 is SGHKS and CDR2 is YYEKEE (reference sequence). CDR3 size: 9 residues. CDR3 DNA: TGTGCCAGTCCAAGGTCCCAATTTTTT. Translating gives CASPRSQFF.

This clonotype appeared a few times. The chain employs TRBV7-2 and TRBJ2-5; no clear D. The CDR3 runs to 12 residues. CDR1 is SGHTA, CDR2 FQGNSA, per germline. V was clipped by 11 bases and J by 13 bases, with 23 bases between them. The DNA for the CDR3 is TGTGCCGGCACCCCTTCACCCGGTTTGTGGTACTTC. This gives the protein CAGTPSPGLWYF.

Only one count was recorded for this clonotype. This rearrangement joins TRBV6-1 to TRBJ1-2; D possibly corresponds to TRBD1 (5 bases). The CDR3 has 13 amino acids. V lost 1 base, J lost 6 bases, and 9 bases lay in between. The germline V gene encodes CDR1 MNHNS and CDR2 SASEGT. The CDR3 DNA is TGTGCCAGCAGTGAAGACAGGTGGGATGGCTACACCTTC. It encodes CASSEDRWDGYTF.

For this clonotype: The final CDR3 position lacks the conserved phenylalanine or tryptophan, pointing to a likely read error. This chain links TRBV11-2 with TRBJ2-7, with D maybe TRBD2 (5 bases). CDR1 is SGHAT and CDR2 is FQNNGV in the germline V gene. V lost 4 bases and J lost 7, with 20 bases in between. The CDR3 has 15 residues. The CDR3 spells CASSSRGETLREQYL. CDR3 nucleotide sequence: TGTGCCAGCAGCTCCCGGGGAGAGACGCTACGGGAGCAGTACCTC.

With regard to this clonotype: This sequence may be a read error, since a much larger clone differs from it by one base. J is TRBJ1-1 and V is TRBV2; D uncertain. Germline loops: CDR1 SNHLY, CDR2 FYNNEI. Trimming shortened V by 8 bases and J by 2 bases, and 9 bases separated the two germline ends. CDR3 size: 12 residues. The CDR3 here is CASVGANTEAFF. CDR3 in DNA: TGTGCCAGCGTCGGCGCAAACACTGAAGCTTTCTTT.

This clonotype has a count of ten or more. The chain uses TRBV20-1 and TRBJ1-1; TRBD1 might be the D (5 bases). CDR1 is DFQATT and CDR2 is SNEGSKA in the germline V gene (reference sequence). V shed 3 bases and J shed 3 bases, with 29 bases lying between them. The CDR3 spans 19 residues. CDR3 sequence: CSARNLGGYWGRRYTEAFF. For the CDR3, the DNA is TGCAGTGCTAGGAATCTGGGTGGTTATTGGGGCAGACGCTACACTGAAGCTTTCTTT.

The rearrangement joins TRBV20-1 to TRBJ2-7; D remains ambiguous. The CDR3 is 12 amino acids. V lost 4 bases and J lost 1, with 8 bases in between. Germline V gives CDR1 DFQATT, CDR2 SNEGSKA (reference sequence). CDR3 protein: CSAIDRSYEQYF. CDR3 nucleotide sequence: TGCAGTGCTATCGACCGGTCCTACGAGCAGTACTTC.

In the case of this clonotype: A much larger clone differs from this one at a single base, so this may be a read error. This rearrangement joins TRBV2 to TRBJ1-1, with TRBD1 matching over 9 bases. Germline trimming cut 9 bases from V and 4 bases from J; bases unmatched to any gene: 6. The CDR3 length is 13 residues. The germline CDR1 and CDR2 sequences are SNHLY and FYNNEI. The CDR3 here is CASPGQGLTEAFF. In DNA form, the CDR3 reads TGTGCCAGTCCGGGACAGGGTCTCACTGAAGCTTTCTTT.

In regard to this clonotype: A junction boundary mismatches the germline segment, possibly from a read error. This chain connects TRBV5-8 to TRBJ2-3; 9 bases line up with TRBD1. The CDR3 is 17 amino acids. Germline V gene data show CDR1 as SGHTS and CDR2 as YDEGEE. The CDR3 DNA reads TGCGCCAGCAGTTTGGGAACAGGGGGCGCATACAAAGATACGCAGTATTTT. Protein: CASSLGTGGAYKDTQYF.

V is TRBV15 and J is TRBJ2-7; D unclear. The CDR3 covers 12 residues. V was cut by 3 bases and J by 3 bases, with 6 bases left in between. Germline loops: CDR1 LNHNV, CDR2 YYDKDF (reference sequence). CDR3 sequence: CATSREHYEQYF. The CDR3, as DNA: TGTGCCACCAGCAGGGAACACTACGAGCAGTACTTC.

V gene TRBV29-1 combines with J gene TRBJ1-1; D remains ambiguous. V lost 5 bases, J lost 6 bases, and 13 bases lay in between. This CDR3 contains 12 residues. CDR1 SQVTM and CDR2 ANQGSEA come from the germline V gene. CDR3 loop: CSVRQTHAEAFF. The CDR3 nucleotides are TGCAGCGTTCGGCAGACCCACGCTGAAGCTTTCTTT.

The chain is built from TRBV19 and TRBJ2-7; D might be TRBD1 (5 bases). This CDR3 has 15 residues. Trimming took 0 bases from V and 7 from J, leaving 16 bases between them. Germline CDR1 reads LNHDA; CDR2 reads SQIVND (reference sequence). CDR3 nucleotide sequence: TGTGCCAGTAGTATAGATCAAGGGGAAGTCCGGGAGCAGTACTTC. Protein product: CASSIDQGEVREQYF.

The V and J genes are TRBV7-9 and TRBJ2-3; D is possibly TRBD2 (6 bases). Germline values: CDR1 SEHNR, CDR2 FQNEAQ (reference sequence). Trimming cost V 5 bases and J 11 bases, with 14 bases left between them. The CDR3 runs 12 residues. The CDR3: CASSPRDLEQYF. In DNA form, the CDR3 reads TGTGCCAGCAGCCCGCGGGACCTTGAGCAGTATTTT.

The V and J genes are TRBV6-1 and TRBJ1-5; D is ambiguous. Germline CDR1 and CDR2: MNHNS and SASEGT. The ends were cut back, 5 bases at V and 1 base at J, with 12 bases in the middle. The CDR3 runs 15 residues. The CDR3 DNA reads TGTGCCAGCAGTTACGACCGAGGCAGCAATCAGCCCCAGCATTTT. The encoded protein is CASSYDRGSNQPQHF.

The chain employs TRBV4-3 and TRBJ1-1, with D perhaps TRBD1 (6 bases). Germline CDR1 reads LGHNA; CDR2 reads YSLEER. This CDR3 region has 18 residues. V shed 4 bases and J shed 2 bases, with 23 bases lying between them. CDR3 coding DNA: TGCGCCAGCAGCCCCTACGGAGGGGGACTCCCAACTAACACTGAAGCTTTCTTT. Amino acid sequence: CASSPYGGGLPTNTEAFF.

This clonotype was picked up many times. This chain joins TRBV15 and TRBJ2-1; possibly TRBD1 or TRBD2 for D (5 bases each). Trimming took off 1 base at V and 8 bases at J, with 12 bases between the two ends. This CDR3 has 14 residues. Germline V lookup: CDR1 LNHNV, CDR2 YYDKDF (reference sequence). CDR3: CATSRARGAHEQFF. The DNA for the CDR3 is TGTGCCACCAGCAGAGCTAGAGGGGCTCATGAGCAGTTCTTC.

In this sample, this clonotype turned up many times. The chain couples TRBV9 to TRBJ2-7; the D is unclear. V lost 2 bases to trimming and J lost 5 bases, with 17 bases between them. Germline V gene sequence: CDR1 SGDLS, CDR2 YYNGEE. This CDR3 is 15 amino acids long. In DNA form, the CDR3 reads TGTGCCAGCAGCGTCGTTCCCCAAAAGATCCACGAGCAGTACTTC. Translating gives CASSVVPQKIHEQYF.

This clonotype was seen only a few times. The CDR3 ends on some other residue instead of the conserved phenylalanine or tryptophan, so this is likely a read error. V and J are TRBV7-6 and TRBJ1-6, with 10 nucleotides matching TRBD1. The trim removed 5 bases at V and 9 bases at J, leaving 4 bases unmatched. Per germline, CDR1 SGHVS and CDR2 FNYEAQ. The CDR3 sequence is 14 residues long. Here the CDR3 reads CASSRGTGASPLHI. CDR3 sequence (DNA): TGTGCCAGCAGCCGCGGGACAGGGGCTTCACCCCTCCACATT.

The DNA of the CDR3 is TGCGCCAGCAGCCCCCTTGGTAGGGGAAAGAACACTGAAGCTTTCTTT. Protein product: CASSPLGRGKNTEAFF. V and J are TRBV5-1 and TRBJ1-1, with TRBD1 as a possible D gene (5 bases). The V and J ends lost 4 bases and 1 base respectively, with 17 bases between them. Germline V gives CDR1 SGHRS, CDR2 YFSETQ. The CDR3 spans 16 residues.

On this clonotype itself: A junction end diverges from the germline sequence, so it may reflect a read error. J is TRBJ1-5 and V is TRBV7-9; tentative D call: TRBD1 (5 bases). The CDR3 runs 14 residues. Looked up from germline, CDR1 is SEHNR and CDR2 is FQNEAQ (reference sequence). In nucleotides, the CDR3 is TGTGCCAGCAGTTCGCCAGGGTTCAATCGGCCCCAGCATTTT. Translated: CASSSPGFNRPQHF.

This clonotype was seen ten or more times. The V call is TRBV4-1, the J call TRBJ1-6; tentatively, D is TRBD1 (5 bases). CDR1 and CDR2 (germline): MGHRA, YSYEKL. The CDR3 extends over 15 amino acids. V shed 1 base and J shed 2 bases, with 6 bases lying between them. The CDR3 nucleotides are TGCGCCAGCAGCCAAGGCAGGGCCTATAATTCACCCCTCCACTTT. Its translation: CASSQGRAYNSPLHF.